Listed below are T cell receptor beta chains from one sample, sequenced in a study of vaccination effects on CD4 cells after COVID-19. The data were produced by immunoSEQ multiplex PCR, yet TCRdb's version contains in-frame clones alone and is incomplete. The profile covers about 40,000 clones, with 65% to 75% appearing a single time and more than 7.5% taken by the ten largest. The antigens these receptors bind are not known. Sequences were derived from CD4+ T cells from PBMCs cultured without peptide, sampled after COVID-19 vaccination. These receptors all come from a human donor who received a COVID-19 vaccine. The CDR3 runs from the conserved cysteine through the conserved F or W. Fields, in order: clone size, D gene, J gene, V gene, CDR3 DNA, CDR3 protein. The D gene is left open where the match is weak. Only part of the rows carry a size: once, few, many, or a class if the clone is expanded.

>.|.|TRBJ1-1|TRBV10-3
TGTGCCATCAGTAACCCGGGACAGAACACTGAAGCTTTCTTT
CAISNPGQNTEAFF
>medium-sized|.|TRBJ2-7|TRBV7-2
TGTGCCAGCAGCTTTAGAGAGACAAGGATATCCTACGAGCAGTACTTC
CASSFRETRISYEQYF
>.|TRBD1|TRBJ1-2|TRBV15
TGTGCCACCAGCAGAGATGGGACAGGGGGCGGCTACACCTTC
CATSRDGTGGGYTF
>.|.|TRBJ2-2|TRBV7-9
TGTGCCAGCAGCTTCAGTACCACTAACACCGGGGAGCTGTTTTTT
CASSFSTTNTGELFF
>.|TRBD1|TRBJ1-2|TRBV29-1
TGCGGAACCGGGACAGGGCGCCTCGGGGGCTACACCTTC
CGTGTGRLGGYTF
>once|.|TRBJ2-3|TRBV24-1
TGTGCCACCAGTGACGGGGCTGCGGATACGCAGTATTTT
CATSDGAADTQYF
>.|TRBD1|TRBJ1-1|TRBV6-6
TGTGCCAGCAGTTTGACAGGGGGCACCGAAGCTTTCTTT
CASSLTGGTEAFF
>.|.|TRBJ2-7|TRBV10-2
TGCGCCAGCGCTGCAGGAGACGCGGGCTACGAGCAGTACTTC
CASAAGDAGYEQYF
>.|.|TRBJ1-3|TRBV30
TGTGCCTGGACGGCAGGGGGAAACACCATATATTTT
CAWTAGGNTIYF
>.|TRBD1|TRBJ2-3|TRBV6-1
TGTGCCAGCAGTGAGCCGGGACAGGGGGCAGATACGCAGTATTTT
CASSEPGQGADTQYF
>.|.|TRBJ2-1|TRBV3-1/TRBV3-2
TGTGCCAGCAGCCAAGATCTGGGGGCGACAATGCAGTTCTTC
CASSQDLGATMQFF
>.|.|TRBJ2-3|TRBV18
TGTGCCAGCTCACCTAGGGGCACCACAGATACGCAGTATTTT
CASSPRGTTDTQYF
>.|TRBD1|TRBJ1-5|TRBV6-9
TGTGCCAGCAATCCGGGGACAGGGGAGGTAAGCAATCAGCCCCAGCATTTT
CASNPGTGEVSNQPQHF
>.|TRBD2|TRBJ2-6|TRBV30
TGTGCCTGGAGTGGAAGGGCTAGCGGGAACTTATATGGGGCCAACGTCCTGACTTTC
CAWSGRASGNLYGANVLTF
>.|.|TRBJ2-7|TRBV30
TGTGCCTGGGGGGCCTCCTACGAGCAGTACTTC
CAWGASYEQYF
>.|.|TRBJ2-1|TRBV7-9
TGTGCCAGCGGTGCAAGGGCTTCTTACAATGAGCAGTTCTTC
CASGARASYNEQFF
>.|.|TRBJ1-2|TRBV3-1/TRBV3-2
TGTGCCAGCAGCCAAGGACAGAACAACTATGGCTACACCTTC
CASSQGQNNYGYTF
>.|TRBD2|TRBJ2-5|TRBV11-2
TGTGCCAGCAGCATACAAAGTGGGACTAGCGGCAAGACCCAGTACTTC
CASSIQSGTSGKTQYF
>.|.|TRBJ1-2|TRBV10-3
TGTGCCATCAGTGAGTCGAGGGCAGGGGATGGCTACACCTTC
CAISESRAGDGYTF
>few|.|TRBJ1-1|TRBV9
TGTGCCAGCAGCGTAGAGGCCTGGACGAACACTGAAGCTTTCTTT
CASSVEAWTNTEAFF
>.|.|TRBJ1-6|TRBV5-1
TGCGCCAGCAGCTTAAGCGGCAGGGGAGAAAATTCACCCCTCCACTTT
CASSLSGRGENSPLHF
>.|.|TRBJ1-2|TRBV7-9
TGTGCCAGCAGCCCAATAGGCAGGGAATACTATGGCTACACCTTC
CASSPIGREYYGYTF
>.|.|TRBJ2-7|TRBV30
TGTGCCTGGAGTCTCATACAGGGATCTGGTTGGGACGAGCAGTACTTC
CAWSLIQGSGWDEQYF
>.|TRBD2|TRBJ2-7|TRBV29-1
TGCAGCGTGACTAGACTAGCGGGGGTCTACGAGCAGTACTTC
CSVTRLAGVYEQYF
>.|.|TRBJ2-7|TRBV6-6
TGTGCCAGCGGGGGGTTCGATAGAGGATCCTACGAGCAGTACTTC
CASGGFDRGSYEQYF
>.|.|TRBJ2-7|TRBV5-4
TGTGCCAGCAGCACGGAGTGGACGGGCCGGTTATATGACGAGCAGTACTTC
CASSTEWTGRLYDEQYF
>.|.|TRBJ1-4|TRBV4-1
TGCGCCAGCAGCCAAGGAACAGGGAGAAATGAAAAACTGTTTTTT
CASSQGTGRNEKLFF
>.|.|TRBJ2-5|TRBV2
TGTGCCAGCAGTGAAGTTCCAGAGACCCAGTACTTC
CASSEVPETQYF
>.|.|TRBJ1-2|TRBV6-5
TGTGCCAGCAGCTATAGACGGACACAAAACTATGGCTACACCTTC
CASSYRRTQNYGYTF
>once|.|TRBJ1-2|TRBV19
TGTGCCAGTAGTATACATCTTAGGGCACGGGCTAACTATGGCTACACCTTC
CASSIHLRARANYGYTF
>.|.|TRBJ2-6|TRBV10-1
TGCGCCAGCAGTGCCGCCGACGCACAAAGTCGGGCCAACGTCCTGACTTTC
CASSAADAQSRANVLTF
>few|.|TRBJ2-3|TRBV20-1
TGCAGTGCTAGTTCCTCGGTCACTAGCACAGATACGCAGTATTTT
CSASSSVTSTDTQYF
>.|TRBD1|TRBJ1-4|TRBV7-2
TGTGCCAGCAGCCCCCAGGGGGCTAATGAAAAACTGTTTTTT
CASSPQGANEKLFF
>.|.|TRBJ2-7|TRBV6-5
TGTGCCACCTCAGGGGTAATCTCGGGCGAGCAGTACTTC
CATSGVISGEQYF
>few|TRBD2|TRBJ2-1|TRBV7-2
TGTGCCAGCAGCCACCGAGGGTTGCGGGGGACCAATGAGCAGTTCTTC
CASSHRGLRGTNEQFF
>once|.|TRBJ2-3|TRBV5-1
TGCGCCAGCAGCAAAAGCGGAAGCACAGATACGCAGTATTTT
CASSKSGSTDTQYF
>few|.|TRBJ1-3|TRBV6-2/TRBV6-3
TGTGCCAGCAGTGAGGGGTCCTCTGGAAACACCATATATTTT
CASSEGSSGNTIYF
>.|TRBD2|TRBJ2-5|TRBV7-7
TGTGCCAGCAGCTTAGAGCGGACTCTAGCGGGCGAGACCCAGTACTTC
CASSLERTLAGETQYF
>.|.|TRBJ2-5|TRBV6-2/TRBV6-3
TGTGCCAGCAGTTACTCGACAGAATCGGAGACCCAGTACTTC
CASSYSTESETQYF
>few|TRBD1|TRBJ2-7|TRBV11-3
TGTGCCAGCAGCTTAGATCGGACAGGCGAGCAGTACTTC
CASSLDRTGEQYF
>.|.|TRBJ2-3|TRBV6-2/TRBV6-3
TGTGCCAGCAGTTACGCGGCGCGTGATACGCAGTATTTT
CASSYAARDTQYF
>.|TRBD2|TRBJ2-3|TRBV4-1
TGCGCCAGCAGCCAACCAACCAGCGGGAGGCGGAATACGCAGTATTTT
CASSQPTSGRRNTQYF
>.|.|TRBJ1-5|TRBV6-5
TGTGCCAGCAGACCACAGGGAGACAGCAATCAGCCCCAGCATTTT
CASRPQGDSNQPQHF
>.|TRBD2|TRBJ2-5|TRBV5-1
TGCGCCAGCAGCTTCAACAGTAATAGCGGGGCGTACCAAGAGACCCAGTACTTC
CASSFNSNSGAYQETQYF
>.|TRBD1|TRBJ1-2|TRBV18
TGTGCCAGCTCACCCTCAACCACAGGGGCCTTCTACACCTTC
CASSPSTTGAFYTF